This entry lists 3 T cell receptor beta chains sequenced from one sample in a study of shared clonotypes between healthy human individuals. The repertoire was sequenced with immunoSEQ multiplex PCR; TCRdb's copy has only in-frame clones and lacks some. The sample lists around 990,000 clones, approximately 80% occurring once. Specimen: memory CD4+ T cells from PBMCs. The subset is: CD45RA-negative fraction. The origin of the receptors is a young man in good health. Some clones in this sample may be carry-over from other donors' samples.

The genes are TRBV5-1 and TRBJ2-3, with D perhaps assigned TRBD1 or TRBD2 (5 bases each). The germline V and J ends were trimmed by 0 bases and 5 bases, with 13 bases remaining between them. Germline assignment: CDR1 SGHRS and CDR2 YFSETQ. This CDR3 region has 15 residues. Here the CDR3 reads CASSLAADGGDTQYF. DNA for the CDR3: TGCGCCAGCAGCTTGGCAGCGGATGGGGGAGATACGCAGTATTTT.

The chain is built from TRBV9 and TRBJ1-2; no reliable D call. Per germline, CDR1 SGDLS and CDR2 YYNGEE. V lost 0 bases and J lost 2, with 5 bases in between. This CDR3 is built from 13 residues. The CDR3 protein is CASSVVPNYGYTF. The CDR3 DNA follows: TGTGCCAGCAGCGTAGTCCCCAACTATGGCTACACCTTC. The complete variable domain, with remaining parts taken from reference TRBV9 and TRBJ1-2, reads DSGVTQTPKHLITATGQRVTLRCSPRSGDLSVYWYQQSLDQGLQFLIQYYNGEERAKGNILERFSAQQFPDLHSELNLSSLELGDSALYFCASSVVPNYGYTFGSGTRLTVV.

Note on this clone: Within the sample, other DNA sequences also encode this same CDR3. This chain connects TRBV19 to TRBJ2-3; perhaps D is TRBD1 or TRBD2 (6 bases each). The CDR3 sequence is 14 residues long. CDR1 is LNHDA, CDR2 SQIVND, per germline (reference sequence). The V end lost 5 bases, the J end lost 0 bases, and 9 bases lay between the germline ends. The CDR3 DNA is TGTGCCAGTAGTTGGGGGGCTAGCACAGATACGCAGTATTTT. It yields the protein CASSWGASTDTQYF. Combining the CDR3 with reference TRBV19 and TRBJ2-3 gives the whole variable domain DGGITQSPKYLFRKEGQNVTLSCEQNLNHDAMYWYRQDPGQGLRLIYYSQIVNDFQKGDIAEGYSVSREKKESFPLTVTSAQKNPTAFYLCASSWGASTDTQYFGPGTRLTVL.